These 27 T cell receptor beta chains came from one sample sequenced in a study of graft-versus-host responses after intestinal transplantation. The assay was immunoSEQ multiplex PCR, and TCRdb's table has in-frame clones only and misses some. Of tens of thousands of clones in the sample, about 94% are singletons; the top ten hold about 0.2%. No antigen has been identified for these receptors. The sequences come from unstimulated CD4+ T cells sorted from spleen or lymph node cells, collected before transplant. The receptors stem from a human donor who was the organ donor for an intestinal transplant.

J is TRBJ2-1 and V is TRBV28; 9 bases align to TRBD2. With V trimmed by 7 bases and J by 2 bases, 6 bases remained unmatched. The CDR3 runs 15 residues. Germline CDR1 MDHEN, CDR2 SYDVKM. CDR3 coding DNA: TGTGCCAGCACCCGCGGGGGGGGGACCTACAATGAGCAGTTCTTC. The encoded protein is CASTRGGGTYNEQFF.

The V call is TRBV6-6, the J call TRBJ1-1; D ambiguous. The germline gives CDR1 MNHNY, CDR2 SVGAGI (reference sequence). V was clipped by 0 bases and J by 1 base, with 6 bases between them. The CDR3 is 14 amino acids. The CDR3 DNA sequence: TGTGCCAGCAGTTACTCGAAGTGGAACACTGAAGCTTTCTTT. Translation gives CASSYSKWNTEAFF.

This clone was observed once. The CDR3, as DNA: TGTGCCACCAGCGCCAGGGGCGCAACTAATGAAAAACTGTTTTTT. Translating it yields CATSARGATNEKLFF. The chain uses TRBV15 and TRBJ1-4, with a weak D call TRBD1 (6 bases). CDR3 length equals 15 residues. Germline V gene lookup returns CDR1 LNHNV and CDR2 YYDKDF (reference sequence). Trimming took 5 bases from V and 0 from J, leaving 10 bases between them.

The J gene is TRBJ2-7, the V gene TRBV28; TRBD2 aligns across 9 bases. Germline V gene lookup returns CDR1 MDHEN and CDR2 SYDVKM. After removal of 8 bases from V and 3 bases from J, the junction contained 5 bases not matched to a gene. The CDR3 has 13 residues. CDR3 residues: CASLNSGGYEQYF. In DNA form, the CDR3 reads TGTGCCAGCTTGAATAGCGGGGGCTACGAGCAGTACTTC.

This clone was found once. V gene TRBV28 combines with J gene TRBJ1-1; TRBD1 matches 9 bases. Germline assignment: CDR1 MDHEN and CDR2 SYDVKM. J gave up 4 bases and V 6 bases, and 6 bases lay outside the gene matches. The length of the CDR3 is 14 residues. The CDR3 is CASRTGDRATEAFF. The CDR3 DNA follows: TGTGCCAGCAGGACTGGGGACAGGGCCACTGAAGCTTTCTTT.

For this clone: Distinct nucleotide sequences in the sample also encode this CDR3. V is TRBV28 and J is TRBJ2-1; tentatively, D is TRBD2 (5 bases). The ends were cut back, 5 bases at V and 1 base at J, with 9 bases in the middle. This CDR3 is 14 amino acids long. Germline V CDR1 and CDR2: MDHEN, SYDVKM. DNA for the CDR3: TGTGCCAGCAGTGCGACGGGGTCCTACAATGAGCAGTTCTTC. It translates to CASSATGSYNEQFF.

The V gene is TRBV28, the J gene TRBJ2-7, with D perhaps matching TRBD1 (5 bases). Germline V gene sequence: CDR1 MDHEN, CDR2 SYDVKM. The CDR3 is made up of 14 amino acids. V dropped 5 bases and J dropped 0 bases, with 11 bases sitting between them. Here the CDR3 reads CASSPRQNSYEQYF. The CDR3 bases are TGTGCCAGCAGTCCCCGACAGAACTCCTACGAGCAGTACTTC.

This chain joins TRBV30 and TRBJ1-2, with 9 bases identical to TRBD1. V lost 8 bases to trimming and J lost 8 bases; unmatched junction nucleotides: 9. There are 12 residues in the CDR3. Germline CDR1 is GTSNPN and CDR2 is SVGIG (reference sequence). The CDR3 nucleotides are TGTGCCCGGGCACAGGGGGCTCTAGGCTACACCTTC. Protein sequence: CARAQGALGYTF. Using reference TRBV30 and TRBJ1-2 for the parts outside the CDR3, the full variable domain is SQTIHQWPATLVQPVGSPLSLECTVEGTSNPNLYWYRQAAGRGLQLLFYSVGIGQISSEVPQNLSASRPQDRQFILSSKKLLLSDSGFYLCARAQGALGYTFGSGTRLTVV.

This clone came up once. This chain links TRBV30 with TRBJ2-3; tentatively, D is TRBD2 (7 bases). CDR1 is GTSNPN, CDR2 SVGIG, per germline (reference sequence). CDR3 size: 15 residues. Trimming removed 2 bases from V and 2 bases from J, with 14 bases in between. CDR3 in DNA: TGTGCCTGGAGTAAGGGGGGGGCCAACACAGATACGCAGTATTTT. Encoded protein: CAWSKGGANTDTQYF.

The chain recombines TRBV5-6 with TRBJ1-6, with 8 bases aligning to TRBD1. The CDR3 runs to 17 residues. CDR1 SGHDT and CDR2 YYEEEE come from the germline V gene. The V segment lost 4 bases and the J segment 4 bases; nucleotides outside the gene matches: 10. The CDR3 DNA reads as TGTGCCAGCAGCGGAACAGGGGGAAGGGGATATAATTCACCCCTCCACTTT. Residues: CASSGTGGRGYNSPLHF.

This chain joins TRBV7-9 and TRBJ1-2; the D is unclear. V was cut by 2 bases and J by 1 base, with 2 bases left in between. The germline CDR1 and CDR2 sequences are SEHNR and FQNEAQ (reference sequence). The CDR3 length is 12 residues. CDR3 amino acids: CASSLYNYGYTF. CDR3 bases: TGTGCCAGCAGCTTATATAACTATGGCTACACCTTC.

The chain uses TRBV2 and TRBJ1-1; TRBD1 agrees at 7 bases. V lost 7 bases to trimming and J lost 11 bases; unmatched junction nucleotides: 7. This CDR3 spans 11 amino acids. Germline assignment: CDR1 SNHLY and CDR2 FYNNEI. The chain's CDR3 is CASTKDRFAFF. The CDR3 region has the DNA TGTGCCAGCACCAAGGACAGGTTTGCTTTCTTT.

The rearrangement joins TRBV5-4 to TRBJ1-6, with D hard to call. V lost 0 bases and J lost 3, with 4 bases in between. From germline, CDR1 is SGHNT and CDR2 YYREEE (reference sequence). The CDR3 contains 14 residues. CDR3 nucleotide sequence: TGTGCCAGCAGCTTGGGCGGCTATAATTCACCCCTCCACTTT. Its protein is CASSLGGYNSPLHF.

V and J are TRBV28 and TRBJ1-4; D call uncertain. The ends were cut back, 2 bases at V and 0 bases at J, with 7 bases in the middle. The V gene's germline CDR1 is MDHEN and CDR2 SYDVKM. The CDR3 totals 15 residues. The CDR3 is CASSLSQSTNEKLFF. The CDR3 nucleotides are TGTGCCAGCAGTTTAAGCCAGTCAACTAATGAAAAACTGTTTTTT.

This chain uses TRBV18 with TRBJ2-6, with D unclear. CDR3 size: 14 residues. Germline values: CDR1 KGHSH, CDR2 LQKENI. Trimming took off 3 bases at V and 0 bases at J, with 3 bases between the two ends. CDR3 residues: CASSPVSGANVLTF. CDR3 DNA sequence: TGTGCCAGCTCACCTGTCTCTGGGGCCAACGTCCTGACTTTC.

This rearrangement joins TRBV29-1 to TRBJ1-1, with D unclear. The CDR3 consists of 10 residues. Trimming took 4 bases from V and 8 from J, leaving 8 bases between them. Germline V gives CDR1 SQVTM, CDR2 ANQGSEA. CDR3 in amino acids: CSVVGGEAFF. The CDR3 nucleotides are TGCAGCGTTGTAGGAGGGGAAGCTTTCTTT.

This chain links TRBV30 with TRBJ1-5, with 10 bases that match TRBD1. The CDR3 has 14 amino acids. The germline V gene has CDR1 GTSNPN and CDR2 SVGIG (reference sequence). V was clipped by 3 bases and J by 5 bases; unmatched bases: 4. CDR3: CAWSGQGGYQPQHF. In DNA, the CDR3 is TGTGCCTGGAGCGGACAGGGGGGGTATCAGCCCCAGCATTTT.

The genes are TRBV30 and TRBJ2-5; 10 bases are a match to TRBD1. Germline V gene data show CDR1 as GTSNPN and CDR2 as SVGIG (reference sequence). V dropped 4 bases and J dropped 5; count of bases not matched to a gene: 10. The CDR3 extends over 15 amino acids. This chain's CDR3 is CAWTPGTGVGETQYF. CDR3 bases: TGTGCCTGGACCCCCGGGACAGGGGTCGGTGAGACCCAGTACTTC.

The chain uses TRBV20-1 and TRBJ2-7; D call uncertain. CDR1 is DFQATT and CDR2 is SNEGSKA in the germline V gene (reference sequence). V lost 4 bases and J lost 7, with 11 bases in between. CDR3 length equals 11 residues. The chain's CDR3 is CSATAPLEQYF. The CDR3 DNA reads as TGCAGTGCTACCGCCCCCCTGGAGCAGTACTTC.

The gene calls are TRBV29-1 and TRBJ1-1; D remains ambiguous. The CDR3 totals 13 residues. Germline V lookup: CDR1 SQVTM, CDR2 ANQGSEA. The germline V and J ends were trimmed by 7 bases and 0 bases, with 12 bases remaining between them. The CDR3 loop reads CSARTGMNTEAFF. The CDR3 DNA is TGCAGCGCCCGAACGGGAATGAACACTGAAGCTTTCTTT.

CDR3 DNA: TGTGCCAGCAGCGGAAGGTCCCCAGATACGCAGTATTTT. Residues: CASSGRSPDTQYF. This chain connects TRBV2 to TRBJ2-3; the D is unclear. V was shortened by 6 bases and J by 4 bases, with 11 bases between the two germline ends. Germline loops: CDR1 SNHLY, CDR2 FYNNEI. The length of the CDR3 is 13 residues.

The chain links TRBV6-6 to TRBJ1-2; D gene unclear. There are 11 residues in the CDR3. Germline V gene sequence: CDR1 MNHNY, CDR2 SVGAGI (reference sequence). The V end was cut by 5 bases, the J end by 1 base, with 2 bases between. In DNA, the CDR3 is TGTGCCAGCAGTAATAACTATGGCTACACCTTC. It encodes CASSNNYGYTF.

CDR3 sequence (DNA): TGTGCCAGCAGCCAAGATCTCTGGCTGACCTACGAGCAGTACTTC. Translated, it gives CASSQDLWLTYEQYF. The gene calls are TRBV5-4 and TRBJ2-7; D is undetermined. CDR1 is SGHNT and CDR2 is YYREEE in the germline V gene (reference sequence). Trimming took off 4 bases at V and 2 bases at J, with 16 bases between the two ends. The CDR3 length is 15 residues. The variable domain in full, completed from reference TRBV5-4 and TRBJ2-7, reads ETGVTQSPTHLIKTRGQQVTLRCSSQSGHNTVSWYQQALGQGPQFIFQYYREEENGRGNFPPRFSGLQFPNYSSELNVNALELDDSALYLCASSQDLWLTYEQYFGPGTRLTVT.

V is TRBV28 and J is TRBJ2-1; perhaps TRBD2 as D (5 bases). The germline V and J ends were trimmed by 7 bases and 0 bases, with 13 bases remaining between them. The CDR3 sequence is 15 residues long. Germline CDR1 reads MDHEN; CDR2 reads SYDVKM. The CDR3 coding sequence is TGTGCCAGCACCCCCACCCGGGGCTCCTACAATGAGCAGTTCTTC. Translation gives CASTPTRGSYNEQFF. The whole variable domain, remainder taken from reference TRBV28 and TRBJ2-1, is DVKVTQSSRYLVKRTGEKVFLECVQDMDHENMFWYRQDPGLGLRLIYFSYDVKMKEKGDIPEGYSVSREKKERFSLILESASTNQTSMYLCASTPTRGSYNEQFFGPGTRLTVL.

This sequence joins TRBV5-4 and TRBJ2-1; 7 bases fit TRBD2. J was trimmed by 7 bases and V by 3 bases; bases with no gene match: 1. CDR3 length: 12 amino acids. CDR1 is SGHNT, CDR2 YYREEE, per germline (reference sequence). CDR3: CASSYGGNEQFF. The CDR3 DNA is TGTGCCAGCAGCTACGGGGGGAATGAGCAGTTCTTC.

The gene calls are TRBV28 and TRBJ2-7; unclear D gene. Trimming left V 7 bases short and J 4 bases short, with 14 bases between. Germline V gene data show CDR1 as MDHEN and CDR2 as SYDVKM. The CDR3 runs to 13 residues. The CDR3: CASKSTPGYEQYF. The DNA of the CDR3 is TGTGCCAGCAAGTCAACGCCAGGTTACGAGCAGTACTTC. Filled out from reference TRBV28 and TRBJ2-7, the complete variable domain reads DVKVTQSSRYLVKRTGEKVFLECVQDMDHENMFWYRQDPGLGLRLIYFSYDVKMKEKGDIPEGYSVSREKKERFSLILESASTNQTSMYLCASKSTPGYEQYFGPGTRLTVT.

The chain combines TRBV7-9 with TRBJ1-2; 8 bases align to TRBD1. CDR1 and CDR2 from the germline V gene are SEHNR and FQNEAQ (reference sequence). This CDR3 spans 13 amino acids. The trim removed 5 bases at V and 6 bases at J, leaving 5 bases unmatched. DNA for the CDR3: TGTGCCAGCAGCCCACAGGGGGGAGATGGCTACACCTTC. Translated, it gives CASSPQGGDGYTF. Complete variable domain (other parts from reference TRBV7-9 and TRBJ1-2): DTGVSQNPRHKITKRGQNVTFRCDPISEHNRLYWYRQTLGQGPEFLTYFQNEAQLEKSRLLSDRFSAERPKGSFSTLEIQRTEQGDSAMYLCASSPQGGDGYTFGSGTRLTVV.